This record covers a single T cell receptor (beta chain). CDR3 length: 17 amino acids. Germline V gives CDR1 ENHRY, CDR2 SYGVKD. V shed 2 bases, J shed 5 bases, and the junction held 7 bases outside the gene matches. Per the authors' pipeline: ImmunoSEQ gave junction-only sequences without quality scores, so filtering differed. Clones were sequenced by immunoSEQ multiplex PCR, and TCRdb holds only the in-frame ones, with some missing. The D gene and trimming were derived from the DNA, and the V and J assignments and clone size from that table. The repertoire holds around 330,000 clones, with around two thirds as singletons. Both subsets, CD45RA+ naive and CD45RA-negative memory, were split from the CD4+ cells. The record originates from a study of shared clonotypes between healthy human individuals.

The source is a man between 25 and 39 years old in good health. The genes are TRBV10-3 and TRBJ2-5; TRBD2 matches at 14 bases. The sequencing input was memory CD4+ T cells sorted from blood. Indicated subset: CD45RA-negative fraction. The CDR3 region is CAISEPGLAGAKETQYF. CDR3 coding DNA: TGTGCCATCAGTGAGCCGGGACTAGCGGGAGCTAAGGAGACCCAGTACTTC.